Listed here is a single T cell receptor beta chain. This specimen belongs to a study of OX40 agonist ivuxolimab in advanced cancers. About the study: Those treated in dose escalation had hepatocellular carcinoma, melanoma, renal cell cancer or head and neck cancer. Participants, 65% to 85% male, averaged around 64 years of age, ranging from about 23 to 79.

Assay: immunoSEQ multiplex PCR; the TCRdb copy retains only in-frame clones and omits some. The table lists about 47,000 clones, more than 65% of them singletons. Prior autoimmune disease or systemic immunosuppression barred patients. Samples of blood were obtained at baseline, on cycle 4 day 1, and on cycle 7 day 1. The TCR comes from an adult with an advanced solid tumor such as melanoma, head and neck, liver or kidney cancer. The sequenced sample was CD4+ or CD8+ T cells sorted from blood, obtained in a trial of the OX40 agonist ivuxolimab.

The CDR3 nucleotides are TGTGCCAGCAGTTCAACGACGGAGTTCAATCAGCCCCAGCATTTT. Translation gives CASSSTTEFNQPQHF. The chain recombines TRBV6-6 with TRBJ1-5; the D is unclear. The CDR3 contains 15 residues. Germline assignment: CDR1 MNHNY and CDR2 SVGAGI (reference sequence). Trimming cost V 4 bases and J 3 bases, with 13 bases left between them.